These T cell receptor beta chains were read from a single sample in a study of blood T cells in healthy people across ages. TCRdb redid the calling of the 5' RACE reads with MiXCR, one entry per CDR3 protein. The table shows about 840,000 distinct CDR3 sequences, with under 35% occurring only once. This same sample was also taken into another study, of T cells of mothers and their children.

The sequencing input was blood. The source of these receptors is a woman aged 40-49 years in good health. CDR3s include the opening cysteine and the closing phenylalanine or tryptophan. Each record gives: D gene, J gene, V gene, clone size, CDR3 length, CDR3 DNA, CDR3 protein. A D gene is named only where the DNA matches it firmly. Clone size appears in some rows only: once, few, many, or a class for an expanded clone.

D gene: TRBD2; J gene: TRBJ2-1; V gene: TRBV5-1; clone size: NA; CDR3 length: 17; CDR3 DNA: TGCGCCAGCAGCTCGTCACTGCCTAGCGGGGGTTACAATGAGCAGTTCTTC; CDR3 protein: CASSSSLPSGGYNEQFF
D gene: NA; J gene: TRBJ1-2; V gene: TRBV2; clone size: few; CDR3 length: 15; CDR3 DNA: TGTGCCAGCAGACCACGAAAGGGGTTGTCTTATGGCTACACCTTC; CDR3 protein: CASRPRKGLSYGYTF
D gene: TRBD2; J gene: TRBJ2-7; V gene: TRBV7-9; clone size: many; CDR3 length: 16; CDR3 DNA: TGTGCCAGCAGCATAGGCCTAGCGGGGGGGTATTCGGAGCAGTACTTC; CDR3 protein: CASSIGLAGGYSEQYF
D gene: TRBD1; J gene: TRBJ2-3; V gene: TRBV2; clone size: NA; CDR3 length: 15; CDR3 DNA: TGTGCCAGCAGTGTTGACAGGGGGCGCGCAGATACGCAGTATTTT; CDR3 protein: CASSVDRGRADTQYF
D gene: TRBD2; J gene: TRBJ2-1; V gene: TRBV12-3/TRBV12-4; clone size: few; CDR3 length: 15; CDR3 DNA: TGTGCCACCGATAGCGGGGCTTACTCCTACAATGAGCAGTTCTTC; CDR3 protein: CATDSGAYSYNEQFF
D gene: NA; J gene: TRBJ1-5; V gene: TRBV15; clone size: NA; CDR3 length: 14; CDR3 DNA: TGTGCCACCAGCCCCCAGGCAGGTTATCAGCCCCAGCATTTT; CDR3 protein: CATSPQAGYQPQHF
D gene: NA; J gene: TRBJ2-6; V gene: TRBV29-1; clone size: NA; CDR3 length: 13; CDR3 DNA: TGCAGCGTTAGTGGTTCTGGGGCCAACGTCCCGACTTTC; CDR3 protein: CSVSGSGANVPTF
D gene: NA; J gene: TRBJ2-7; V gene: TRBV7-2; clone size: many; CDR3 length: 14; CDR3 DNA: TGTGCCAGCAGCTCCTGGGGGTCAACCTACGAGCAGTACTTC; CDR3 protein: CASSSWGSTYEQYF
D gene: NA; J gene: TRBJ1-1; V gene: TRBV11-1; clone size: once; CDR3 length: 15; CDR3 DNA: TGTGCCAGCATCAAAACACGGGGGGCAGACACTGAAGCTTTCTTT; CDR3 protein: CASIKTRGADTEAFF
D gene: TRBD2; J gene: TRBJ2-3; V gene: TRBV3-1; clone size: NA; CDR3 length: 16; CDR3 DNA: TGTGCCAGCAGCCCAACGCTAGCGGGGAGCACAGATACGCAGTATTTT; CDR3 protein: CASSPTLAGSTDTQYF
D gene: TRBD1; J gene: TRBJ1-2; V gene: TRBV9; clone size: few; CDR3 length: 16; CDR3 DNA: TGTGCCAGCAGCGCCCAAAACAGGGGACTTGAAGATGGCTACACCTTC; CDR3 protein: CASSAQNRGLEDGYTF
D gene: TRBD2; J gene: TRBJ2-5; V gene: TRBV7-2; clone size: many; CDR3 length: 15; CDR3 DNA: TGTGCCAGCAGCCCTAGCGGGGCATTACAAGAGACCCAGTACTTC; CDR3 protein: CASSPSGALQETQYF
D gene: TRBD2; J gene: TRBJ2-3; V gene: TRBV7-2; clone size: NA; CDR3 length: 16; CDR3 DNA: TGTGCCAGCAGCCTCGGGACTAGCGGGGCCGCAGATACGCAGTATTTT; CDR3 protein: CASSLGTSGAADTQYF
D gene: NA; J gene: TRBJ1-2; V gene: TRBV3-1; clone size: once; CDR3 length: 15; CDR3 DNA: TGTGCCTGCAGCCAAGATGGAGGTCTTAACTATGGCTACACCTTC; CDR3 protein: CACSQDGGLNYGYTF
D gene: NA; J gene: TRBJ2-5; V gene: TRBV9; clone size: NA; CDR3 length: 15; CDR3 DNA: TGTGCCAGCAGCGTAGAGTCGGGCTTCGGGGAGACCCAGTACTTC; CDR3 protein: CASSVESGFGETQYF
D gene: NA; J gene: TRBJ2-3; V gene: TRBV28; clone size: NA; CDR3 length: 14; CDR3 DNA: TGTGCCAGCAGTAGGACTCTTAGCACAGATACGCAGTATTTT; CDR3 protein: CASSRTLSTDTQYF
D gene: TRBD2; J gene: TRBJ2-2; V gene: TRBV13; clone size: NA; CDR3 length: 15; CDR3 DNA: TGTGCCAGCAGCGCCACTAGCGGGGGGACCGGGGAGCGGTTTTTT; CDR3 protein: CASSATSGGTGERFF
D gene: NA; J gene: TRBJ2-7; V gene: TRBV5-6; clone size: many; CDR3 length: 15; CDR3 DNA: TGTGCCAGCAGCTACCGGGACTCATACCCCTACGAGCAGTACTTC; CDR3 protein: CASSYRDSYPYEQYF
D gene: NA; J gene: TRBJ2-5; V gene: TRBV9; clone size: many; CDR3 length: 15; CDR3 DNA: TGTGCCAGCAGCCCACGCCTGGGAGTTCAAGAGACCCAGTACTTC; CDR3 protein: CASSPRLGVQETQYF
D gene: TRBD1; J gene: TRBJ2-7; V gene: TRBV20-1; clone size: NA; CDR3 length: 13; CDR3 DNA: TGCAGTGCCGAGACAGGGGGCGGGAACGAGCAGTACTTC; CDR3 protein: CSAETGGGNEQYF
D gene: TRBD2; J gene: TRBJ2-3; V gene: TRBV20-1; clone size: NA; CDR3 length: 15; CDR3 DNA: TGCAGTGCTAGACCCCCAGCGGGGGTCACAGATACGCAGGATTTT; CDR3 protein: CSARPPAGVTDTQDF
D gene: NA; J gene: TRBJ1-2; V gene: TRBV6-6; clone size: many; CDR3 length: 13; CDR3 DNA: TGTGCCAGCAGTTACCAGCCAGACTATGGCTACACCTTC; CDR3 protein: CASSYQPDYGYTF
D gene: TRBD1; J gene: TRBJ1-2; V gene: TRBV29-1; clone size: few; CDR3 length: 13; CDR3 DNA: TGCAGCGTCCGGGGACAGGGTAACTATGGCTACACCTTC; CDR3 protein: CSVRGQGNYGYTF
D gene: NA; J gene: TRBJ2-6; V gene: TRBV5-4; clone size: NA; CDR3 length: 15; CDR3 DNA: TGTGCCAGCTCAGAATTTGACTCTGGGGCCAACGTCCTGACTTTC; CDR3 protein: CASSEFDSGANVLTF
D gene: TRBD1; J gene: TRBJ2-7; V gene: TRBV19; clone size: few; CDR3 length: 14; CDR3 DNA: TGTGTCAGTGGAACCGGGACAGGGACGGGAGAGCAGTACTTC; CDR3 protein: CVSGTGTGTGEQYF
D gene: NA; J gene: TRBJ2-1; V gene: TRBV6-2/TRBV6-3; clone size: few; CDR3 length: 13; CDR3 DNA: TGTGTCAGCAGTTACAGTTCCTACAATGAGCAGTTCTTC; CDR3 protein: CVSSYSSYNEQFF
D gene: TRBD1; J gene: TRBJ1-2; V gene: TRBV25-1; clone size: NA; CDR3 length: 15; CDR3 DNA: TGTGCCAGCAGTGACCTGAAGACAGGGGCCGATGGCTACACCTTC; CDR3 protein: CASSDLKTGADGYTF
D gene: TRBD1; J gene: TRBJ1-2; V gene: TRBV12-3/TRBV12-4; clone size: many; CDR3 length: 15; CDR3 DNA: TGTGCCAGCAGTTGGGCGGGACAGAATTACTATGGCTACACCTTC; CDR3 protein: CASSWAGQNYYGYTF
D gene: NA; J gene: TRBJ1-1; V gene: TRBV6-5; clone size: NA; CDR3 length: 13; CDR3 DNA: TGTGCCAGCAGTTACAGGCTGGAGACTGAAGCTTTCTTT; CDR3 protein: CASSYRLETEAFF
D gene: TRBD2; J gene: TRBJ2-5; V gene: TRBV2; clone size: NA; CDR3 length: 15; CDR3 DNA: TGTGCCAGCACGAGCGGGGGGGCCGGCCGAGAGACCCAGTACTTC; CDR3 protein: CASTSGGAGRETQYF
D gene: NA; J gene: TRBJ2-2; V gene: TRBV2; clone size: NA; CDR3 length: 17; CDR3 DNA: TGTGCCAGCAGTGTATTGGGAACAGTTGCGAACACCGGGGAGCTGTTTTTT; CDR3 protein: CASSVLGTVANTGELFF
D gene: NA; J gene: TRBJ2-7; V gene: TRBV25-1; clone size: NA; CDR3 length: 14; CDR3 DNA: TGTGCCAGCAGTGAATACCCCAGCTCCTACGAGCAGTACTTC; CDR3 protein: CASSEYPSSYEQYF
D gene: NA; J gene: TRBJ2-1; V gene: TRBV20-1; clone size: few; CDR3 length: 16; CDR3 DNA: TGCAGTGCTAGAGCGAGGGGGGGCCCCTCCTACAATGAGCAGTTCTTC; CDR3 protein: CSARARGGPSYNEQFF
D gene: TRBD1; J gene: TRBJ1-1; V gene: TRBV28; clone size: NA; CDR3 length: 15; CDR3 DNA: TGTGCCAGCAGACCACCGGGACAGGGGAACACTGAAGCTTTCTTT; CDR3 protein: CASRPPGQGNTEAFF
D gene: TRBD2; J gene: TRBJ2-3; V gene: TRBV7-6; clone size: many; CDR3 length: 15; CDR3 DNA: TGTGCCAGCAGACCTCTAGCGGGGACCACAGATACGCAGTATTTT; CDR3 protein: CASRPLAGTTDTQYF
D gene: TRBD2; J gene: TRBJ2-7; V gene: TRBV20-1; clone size: NA; CDR3 length: 14; CDR3 DNA: TGCAGTGCTAGCGGACTAGCGGGGATCTACGAGCAGTACTTC; CDR3 protein: CSASGLAGIYEQYF
D gene: NA; J gene: TRBJ1-4; V gene: TRBV5-1; clone size: few; CDR3 length: 16; CDR3 DNA: TGCGCCAGCAGCTTGGCTGGACATGCAACTAATGAAAAACTGTTTTTT; CDR3 protein: CASSLAGHATNEKLFF
D gene: NA; J gene: TRBJ1-1; V gene: TRBV7-2; clone size: many; CDR3 length: 15; CDR3 DNA: TGTGCCAGCAGCTCGGAGGGGAACATGAACACTGAAGCTTTCTTT; CDR3 protein: CASSSEGNMNTEAFF
D gene: NA; J gene: TRBJ2-3; V gene: TRBV20-1; clone size: once; CDR3 length: 16; CDR3 DNA: TGCAGTGCTAGACCCGGTAGAACTTCCAGAGGAGATACGCAGTATTTT; CDR3 protein: CSARPGRTSRGDTQYF
D gene: NA; J gene: TRBJ2-2; V gene: TRBV4-1; clone size: many; CDR3 length: 13; CDR3 DNA: TGCGCCAGCAGCCGTAGGACAGCCGGGGAGCTGTTTTTT; CDR3 protein: CASSRRTAGELFF